This TCR beta chain was recovered during a study of T cells in women clearing cervical HPV infection. As regards this clone: The read halts 3 residues ahead of the CDR3 end, with the missing end drawn from the germline J gene.

The CDR3 consists of 18 residues. V dropped 6 bases and J dropped 2; count of bases not matched to a gene: 9. Germline CDR1 LNHDA, CDR2 SQIVND (reference sequence). TCRdb keeps only in-frame clones here, not all; method: immunoSEQ multiplex PCR. The repertoire shows around 44,000 clones; the top ten hold about 8%. Each participant carried one incident cervical HPV16 infection only. The source material was blood buffy coat. This sequence originates from a woman aged 18-70 years with a cervical HPV16 infection that either progressed to CIN3+ or cleared (not recorded which). The V gene is TRBV19, the J gene TRBJ2-2; 13 bases agree with TRBD2. The CDR3 loop is CASSLPGTSGANTGELFF. The sequenced CDR3 bases are TGTGCCAGTAGCCTACCCGGGACTAGCGGGGCTAACACCGGGGAG.